This T cell receptor beta chain comes out of a study of T cell repertoires in cytomegalovirus infection. Study information: Public TCR beta signatures marked donors with CMV infection and the matching HLA.

This clonotype was detected only a few times. Its antigen is as yet unknown. The CDR3 runs 14 residues. Trimming shortened V by 1 base and J by 7 bases, and 10 bases separated the two germline ends. Germline CDR1 and CDR2: MNHNS and SASEGT. TCRdb analysed the reads with MiXCR anew, one entry per CDR3 protein. The data contain nearly 450,000 distinct CDR3 sequences, approximately 31% of them singletons. Study observations and caveats: Cumulated frequencies of public TCR beta families served to identify carriers of CMV plus the relevant HLA. HLA-C-restricted CMV-specific TCR beta clonotypes prevailed in the ex vivo response.

This clonotype originated in a human donor in good health (CMV status not recorded). Some clones in this sample may be carry-over from other donors' samples. The chain links TRBV6-1 to TRBJ1-4; no clear D. The specimen sequenced was PBMCs. The CDR3 region is CASSEGTTSEKLFF. The CDR3 DNA reads as TGTGCCAGCAGTGAAGGCACGACGTCTGAAAAACTGTTTTTT.